Described below is a single T cell receptor beta chain sequence and its context. The CDR3 spans 17 residues. V was pared by 1 base and J by 0 bases, with 14 bases between. In germline, CDR1 is SGHDT, CDR2 YYEEEE. This specimen belongs to a study of T cell repertoires in cytomegalovirus infection. TCRdb recomputed calls from the reads with MiXCR, one row per CDR3 protein. The sample lists around 300,000 distinct CDR3 sequences; about 26% were seen once. The source of this sequence is a human donor in good health (CMV status not recorded). Some clones in this sample may be carry-over from other donors' samples. Sequencing was done on a sample of PBMCs. The rearrangement uses TRBV5-6 and TRBJ1-5, with D unclear. The CDR3: CASSLNYGRNSNQPQHF. In DNA, the CDR3 is TGTGCCAGCAGCTTGAATTACGGGCGGAATAGCAATCAGCCCCAGCATTTT.